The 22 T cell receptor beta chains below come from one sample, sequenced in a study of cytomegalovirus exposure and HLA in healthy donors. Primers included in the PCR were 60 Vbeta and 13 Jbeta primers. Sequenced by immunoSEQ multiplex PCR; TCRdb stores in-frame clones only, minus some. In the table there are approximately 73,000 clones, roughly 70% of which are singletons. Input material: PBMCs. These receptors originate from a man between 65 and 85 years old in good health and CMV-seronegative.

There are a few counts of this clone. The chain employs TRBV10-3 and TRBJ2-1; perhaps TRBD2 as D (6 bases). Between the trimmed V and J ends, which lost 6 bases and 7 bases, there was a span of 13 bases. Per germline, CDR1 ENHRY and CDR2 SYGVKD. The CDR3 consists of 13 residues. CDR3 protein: CAIREGGGNEQFF. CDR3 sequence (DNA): TGTGCCATCAGAGAGGGTGGGGGGAATGAGCAGTTCTTC.

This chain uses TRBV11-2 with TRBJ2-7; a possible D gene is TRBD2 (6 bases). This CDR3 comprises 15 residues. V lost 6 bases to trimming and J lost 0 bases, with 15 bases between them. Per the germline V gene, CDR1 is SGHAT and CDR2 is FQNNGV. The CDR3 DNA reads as TGTGCCAGCAGACCGGGACTCCAACTCTCCTACGAGCAGTACTTC. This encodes CASRPGLQLSYEQYF.

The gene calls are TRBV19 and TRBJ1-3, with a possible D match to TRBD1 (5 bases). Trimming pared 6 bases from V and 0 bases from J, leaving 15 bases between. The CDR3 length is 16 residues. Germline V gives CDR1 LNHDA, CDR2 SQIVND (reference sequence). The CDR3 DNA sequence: TGTGCCAGTAGCCCGGGGGAGGCGGTCTCTGGAAACACCATATATTTT. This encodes CASSPGEAVSGNTIYF.

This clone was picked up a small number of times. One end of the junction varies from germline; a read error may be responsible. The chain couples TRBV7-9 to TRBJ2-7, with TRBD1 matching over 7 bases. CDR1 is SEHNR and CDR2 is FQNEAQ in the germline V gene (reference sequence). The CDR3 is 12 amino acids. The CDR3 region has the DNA TGTGCCAGCAGCTACGGGGACAGCTCTATGAACTTC. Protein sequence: CASSYGDSSMNF. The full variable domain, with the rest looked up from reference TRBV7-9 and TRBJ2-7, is DTGVSQNPRHKITKRGQNVTFRCDPISEHNRLYWYRQTLGQGPEFLTYFQNEAQLEKSRLLSDRFSAERPKGSFSTLEIQRTEQGDSAMYLCASSYGDSSMNFGPGTRLTVT.

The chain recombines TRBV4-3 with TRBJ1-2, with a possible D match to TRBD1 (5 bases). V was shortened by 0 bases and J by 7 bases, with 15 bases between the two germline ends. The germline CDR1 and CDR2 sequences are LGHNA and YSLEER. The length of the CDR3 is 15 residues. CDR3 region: CASSQDLEGSGGYTF. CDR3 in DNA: TGCGCCAGCAGCCAAGATCTGGAGGGGTCGGGTGGCTACACCTTC.

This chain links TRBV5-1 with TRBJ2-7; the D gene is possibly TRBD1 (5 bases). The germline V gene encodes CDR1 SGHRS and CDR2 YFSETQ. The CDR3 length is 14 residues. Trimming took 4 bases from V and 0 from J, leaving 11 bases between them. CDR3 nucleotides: TGCGCCAGCAGCCCTGGCAGGGCCTCCTACGAGCAGTACTTC. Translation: CASSPGRASYEQYF.

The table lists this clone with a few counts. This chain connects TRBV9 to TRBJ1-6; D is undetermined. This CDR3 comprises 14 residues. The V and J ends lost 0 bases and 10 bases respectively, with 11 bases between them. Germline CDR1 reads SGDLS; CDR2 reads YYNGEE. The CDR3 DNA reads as TGTGCCAGCAGCGTAGCGGGATTAGAATCACCCCTCCACTTT. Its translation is CASSVAGLESPLHF.

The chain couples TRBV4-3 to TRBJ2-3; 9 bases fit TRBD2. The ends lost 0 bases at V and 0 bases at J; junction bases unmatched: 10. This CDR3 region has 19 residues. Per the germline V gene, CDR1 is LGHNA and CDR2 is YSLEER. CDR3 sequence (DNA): TGCGCCAGCAGCCAAGATAGCGGCGGGGGGGCCGTCAGCACAGATACGCAGTATTTT. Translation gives CASSQDSGGGAVSTDTQYF.

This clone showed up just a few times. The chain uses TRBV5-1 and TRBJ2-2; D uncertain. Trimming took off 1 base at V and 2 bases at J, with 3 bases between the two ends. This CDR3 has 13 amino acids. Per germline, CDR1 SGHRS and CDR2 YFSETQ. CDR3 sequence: CASSLPNTGELFF. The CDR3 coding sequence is TGCGCCAGCAGCTTGCCAAACACCGGGGAGCTGTTTTTT. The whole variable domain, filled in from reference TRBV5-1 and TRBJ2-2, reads KAGVTQTPRYLIKTRGQQVTLSCSPISGHRSVSWYQQTPGQGLQFLFEYFSETQRNKGNFPGRFSGRQFSNSRSEMNVSTLELGDSALYLCASSLPNTGELFFGEGSRLTVL.

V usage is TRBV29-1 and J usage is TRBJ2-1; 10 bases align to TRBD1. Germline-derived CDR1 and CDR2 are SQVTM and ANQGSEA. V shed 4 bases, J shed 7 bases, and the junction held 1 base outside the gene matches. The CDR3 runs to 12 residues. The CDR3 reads CSVGTGGNEQFF. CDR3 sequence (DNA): TGCAGCGTTGGGACAGGGGGGAATGAGCAGTTCTTC.

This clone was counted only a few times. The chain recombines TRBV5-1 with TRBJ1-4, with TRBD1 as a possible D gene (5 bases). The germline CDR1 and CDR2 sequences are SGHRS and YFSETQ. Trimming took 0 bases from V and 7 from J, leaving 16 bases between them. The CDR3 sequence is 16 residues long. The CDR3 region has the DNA TGCGCCAGCAGCTTGGGGCAGGGTTTGCTGAGTGAAAAACTGTTTTTT. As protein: CASSLGQGLLSEKLFF.

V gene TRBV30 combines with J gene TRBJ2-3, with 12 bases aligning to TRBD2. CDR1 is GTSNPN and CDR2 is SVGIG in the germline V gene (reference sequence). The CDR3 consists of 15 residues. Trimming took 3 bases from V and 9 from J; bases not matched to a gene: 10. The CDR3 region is CAWRETSGGPVTQYF. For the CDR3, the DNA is TGTGCCTGGAGAGAAACTAGCGGGGGGCCGGTCACGCAGTATTTT.

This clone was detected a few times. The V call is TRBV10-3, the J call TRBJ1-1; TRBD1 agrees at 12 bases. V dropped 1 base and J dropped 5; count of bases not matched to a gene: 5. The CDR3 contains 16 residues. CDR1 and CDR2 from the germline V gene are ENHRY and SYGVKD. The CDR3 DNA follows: TGTGCCATCAGTGAGTGGGGACAGGGGGCGAGGACTGAAGCTTTCTTT. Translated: CAISEWGQGARTEAFF.

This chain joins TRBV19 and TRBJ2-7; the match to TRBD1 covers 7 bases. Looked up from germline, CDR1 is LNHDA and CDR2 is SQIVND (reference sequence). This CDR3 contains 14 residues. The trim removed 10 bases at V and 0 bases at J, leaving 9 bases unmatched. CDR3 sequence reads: CATQRGPSSYEQYF. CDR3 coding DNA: TGTGCCACTCAAAGGGGGCCGAGCTCCTACGAGCAGTACTTC.

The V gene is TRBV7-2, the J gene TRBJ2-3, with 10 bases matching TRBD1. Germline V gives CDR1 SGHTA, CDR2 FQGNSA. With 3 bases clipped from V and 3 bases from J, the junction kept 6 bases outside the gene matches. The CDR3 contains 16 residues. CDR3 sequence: CASSLGQGRGTDTQYF. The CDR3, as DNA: TGTGCCAGCAGCTTGGGACAGGGGCGAGGAACAGATACGCAGTATTTT.

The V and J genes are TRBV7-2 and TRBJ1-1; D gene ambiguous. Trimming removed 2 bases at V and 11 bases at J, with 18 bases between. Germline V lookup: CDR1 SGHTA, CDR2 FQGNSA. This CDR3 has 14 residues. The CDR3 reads CASSLQVGLSWAFF. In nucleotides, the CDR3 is TGTGCCAGCAGCTTACAGGTCGGATTGTCCTGGGCTTTCTTT.

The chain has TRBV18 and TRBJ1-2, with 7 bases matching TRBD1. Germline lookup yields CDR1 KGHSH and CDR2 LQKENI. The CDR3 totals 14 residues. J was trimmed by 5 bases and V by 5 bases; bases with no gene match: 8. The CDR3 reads CASSSRQGEYGYTF. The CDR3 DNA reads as TGTGCCAGCTCAAGCCGACAGGGAGAGTATGGCTACACCTTC.

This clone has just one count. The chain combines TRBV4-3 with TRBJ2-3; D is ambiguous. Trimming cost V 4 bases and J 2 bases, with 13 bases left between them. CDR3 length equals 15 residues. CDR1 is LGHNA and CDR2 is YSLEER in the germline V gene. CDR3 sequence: CASSPAYSSTDTQYF. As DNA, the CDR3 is TGCGCCAGCAGCCCTGCCTACAGTTCCACAGATACGCAGTATTTT.

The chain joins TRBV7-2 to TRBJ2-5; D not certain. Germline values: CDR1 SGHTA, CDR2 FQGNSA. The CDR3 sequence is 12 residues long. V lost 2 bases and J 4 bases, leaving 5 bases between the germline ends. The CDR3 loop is CASSLNGETQYF. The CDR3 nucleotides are TGTGCCAGCAGCTTAAACGGAGAGACCCAGTACTTC.

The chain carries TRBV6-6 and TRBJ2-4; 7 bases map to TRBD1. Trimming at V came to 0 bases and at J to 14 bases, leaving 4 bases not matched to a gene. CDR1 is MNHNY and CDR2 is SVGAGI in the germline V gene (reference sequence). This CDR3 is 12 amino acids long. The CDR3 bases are TGTGCCAGCAGTTACTCACAGGGGATCAAGTACTTC. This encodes CASSYSQGIKYF.

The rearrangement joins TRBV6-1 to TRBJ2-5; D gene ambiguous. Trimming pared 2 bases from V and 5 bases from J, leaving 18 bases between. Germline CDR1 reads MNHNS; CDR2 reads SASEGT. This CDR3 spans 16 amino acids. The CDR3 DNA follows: TGTGCCAGCAGTGAATTTTTAACCGGAGCCGGGGAGACCCAGTACTTC. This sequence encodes CASSEFLTGAGETQYF.

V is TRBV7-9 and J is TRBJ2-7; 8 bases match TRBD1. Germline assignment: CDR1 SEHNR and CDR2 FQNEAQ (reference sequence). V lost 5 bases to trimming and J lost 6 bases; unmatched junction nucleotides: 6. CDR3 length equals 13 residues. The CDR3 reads CASSTGQVSEQYF. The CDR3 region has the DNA TGTGCCAGCAGCACGGGACAGGTCAGCGAGCAGTACTTC. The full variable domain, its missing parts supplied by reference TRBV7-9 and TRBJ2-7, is DTGVSQNPRHKITKRGQNVTFRCDPISEHNRLYWYRQTLGQGPEFLTYFQNEAQLEKSRLLSDRFSAERPKGSFSTLEIQRTEQGDSAMYLCASSTGQVSEQYFGPGTRLTVT.